This T cell receptor (beta chain) derives from a study of CD8 T cells in Susac syndrome. The V and J ends lost 4 bases and 3 bases respectively, with 13 bases between them. Germline CDR1 and CDR2: LGHDT and YNNKEL (reference sequence). There are 14 residues in the CDR3. After extraction with the RNeasy kit, roughly 0.5 to 1 ug of the RNA was reverse transcribed using random hexamers. Amplification of TCR beta CDR3 was carried out by immunoSEQ multiplex PCR, which covered 54 Vbeta and 13 Jbeta segments. Each CDR3 protein is one row after TCRdb ran MiXCR on the immunoSEQ multiplex PCR reads. The profile shows 130,000 to 150,000 distinct CDR3 sequences, roughly 95% of them singletons.

The TCR comes from a human donor in good health. The specimen was CD4+ T cells from PBMCs. The V call is TRBV3-1, the J call TRBJ2-7; D assignment may be TRBD1 or TRBD2 (5 bases each). The CDR3: CASSRDPLNYEQYF. The DNA of the CDR3 is TGTGCCAGCAGCCGGGACCCGCTGAACTACGAGCAGTACTTC.